These T cell receptor beta chains were read from a single sample in a study of blood T cell repertoires in COVID-19. Generated by immunoSEQ multiplex PCR, the TCRdb table keeps only in-frame clones and is missing some. The sample lists roughly 57,000 clones; 80% to 90% were seen once. Sequenced input: peripheral blood. The receptor set was obtained from a human donor in a cohort sampled during active COVID-19. CDR3s include the opening cysteine and the closing phenylalanine or tryptophan. Fields, in order: clone size, D gene, V gene, J gene, CDR3 protein, CDR3 DNA. The D gene is left open where the match is weak. The listing skips clone size in some rows; elsewhere it reads once, few, many or a size class.

.,.,TRBV7-8,TRBJ1-2,CASSYVRGRGYGYTF,TGTGCCAGCAGCTACGTTCGGGGGAGAGGCTATGGCTACACCTTC
.,TRBD1,TRBV11-3,TRBJ2-2,CASSFTGTGDTGELFF,TGTGCCAGCAGCTTCACCGGGACAGGGGACACCGGGGAGCTGTTTTTT
.,.,TRBV10-1,TRBJ2-1,CASSGVRNEQFF,TGCGCCAGCAGCGGGGTTCGAAATGAGCAGTTCTTC
.,.,TRBV5-1,TRBJ2-3,CASSLGLTGGATDTQYF,TGCGCCAGCAGCTTGGGGCTGACCGGGGGTGCGACAGATACGCAGTATTTT
.,.,TRBV5-1,TRBJ2-5,CASSGRGGSQETQYF,TGCGCCAGCAGCGGGAGGGGGGGATCCCAAGAGACCCAGTACTTC
.,TRBD2,TRBV27,TRBJ2-1,CASSYAGGLGEQFF,TGTGCCAGCAGTTATGCGGGGGGGCTTGGTGAGCAGTTCTTC
.,.,TRBV4-3,TRBJ1-1,CASSQVAGLTEAFF,TGCGCCAGCAGCCAAGTGGCAGGGCTCACTGAAGCTTTCTTT
.,TRBD1,TRBV6-5,TRBJ1-2,CASSLQGNYGYTF,TGTGCCAGCAGTCTACAGGGGAACTATGGCTACACCTTC
once,TRBD1,TRBV15,TRBJ2-3,CATSRGQGSTDTQYF,TGTGCCACCAGCAGAGGACAGGGGAGTACAGATACGCAGTATTTT
.,TRBD1,TRBV4-1,TRBJ2-7,CASSQEDQGASYEQYF,TGCGCCAGCAGCCAAGAAGATCAGGGGGCCTCCTACGAGCAGTACTTC
.,.,TRBV30,TRBJ2-7,CAWSAARRFPYEQYF,TGTGCCTGGAGTGCTGCGAGGAGATTTCCCTACGAGCAGTACTTC
.,.,TRBV7-9,TRBJ1-1,CASSLQAVNTEAFF,TGTGCCAGCAGCTTACAAGCCGTGAACACTGAAGCTTTCTTT
.,TRBD1,TRBV7-9,TRBJ1-2,CASSLGGTGFYGYTF,TGTGCCAGCAGCTTAGGCGGGACAGGGTTTTATGGCTACACCTTC
few,.,TRBV4-1,TRBJ2-2,CASSQVGETGELFF,TGCGCCAGCAGCCAAGTAGGGGAAACCGGGGAGCTGTTTTTT
.,.,TRBV7-2,TRBJ2-3,CASSLAAGTPATDTQYF,TGTGCCAGCAGCTTAGCGGCCGGGACACCTGCAACAGATACGCAGTATTTT
.,.,TRBV9,TRBJ1-3,CASSVAGSGNTIYF,TGTGCCAGCAGCGTAGCAGGCTCTGGAAACACCATATATTTT
.,.,TRBV6-6,TRBJ2-7,CASSYSTNSREQYF,TGTGCCAGCAGTTACTCGACAAACTCACGCGAGCAGTACTTC
.,.,TRBV11-2,TRBJ1-1,CASSLGGQAPNTEAFF,TGTGCCAGCAGCTTAGGTGGGCAGGCCCCGAACACTGAAGCTTTCTTT
.,TRBD1,TRBV27,TRBJ2-7,CASRPPGQNYEQYF,TGTGCCAGCAGGCCCCCGGGACAGAACTACGAGCAGTACTTC
.,TRBD2,TRBV6-2/TRBV6-3,TRBJ2-1,CASSYLIAGGLIRNEQFF,TGTGCCAGCAGTTACCTTATAGCGGGGGGGCTCATTCGCAATGAGCAGTTCTTC
.,TRBD1,TRBV10-3,TRBJ2-3,CAISEAGTTGEQYF,TGTGCCATCAGTGAGGCAGGGACCACAGGGGAGCAGTATTTT
.,TRBD1,TRBV19,TRBJ1-4,CASSLQGGEVSTNEKLFF,TGTGCCAGTAGTCTACAGGGGGGCGAGGTCTCAACTAATGAAAAACTGTTTTTT
.,.,TRBV13,TRBJ1-2,CASSRRSYGYTF,TGTGCCAGCAGCAGACGGAGCTATGGCTACACCTTC
.,.,TRBV6-2/TRBV6-3,TRBJ1-2,CASSSLETPHGYTF,TGTGCCAGCAGTTCACTTGAAACGCCTCATGGCTACACCTTC
.,TRBD2,TRBV9,TRBJ2-5,CASSVGRLAGGQETQYF,TGTGCCAGCAGCGTAGGACGACTAGCGGGGGGGCAAGAGACCCAGTACTTC
.,.,TRBV2,TRBJ2-2,CASSSTGRAGELFF,TGTGCCAGCAGTTCTACAGGGCGGGCCGGGGAGCTGTTTTTT
.,.,TRBV28,TRBJ1-6,CASRGGGSFNSPLHF,TGTGCCAGCAGGGGGGGAGGAAGTTTTAATTCACCCCTCCACTTT
once,TRBD1,TRBV10-3,TRBJ2-2,CAISPGQGIGELFF,TGTGCCATCTCGCCGGGACAGGGGATCGGGGAGCTGTTTTTT
.,TRBD1,TRBV15,TRBJ1-5,CATSSGTGNNQPQHF,TGTGCCACCAGCAGCGGGACAGGGAACAATCAGCCCCAGCATTTT
.,.,TRBV7-9,TRBJ1-3,CASSSNNRRTSGNTIYF,TGTGCCAGCAGCTCGAACAACAGGAGAACCTCTGGAAACACCATATATTTT
.,TRBD1,TRBV5-1,TRBJ2-1,CASSSMGTGSGVQQFF,TGCGCCAGCAGCTCTATGGGGACAGGGAGTGGAGTTCAGCAGTTCTTC
.,TRBD1,TRBV18,TRBJ1-5,CASSPDVRGLGNQPQHF,TGTGCCAGCTCACCTGATGTCAGGGGGCTAGGCAATCAGCCCCAGCATTTT
.,.,TRBV27,TRBJ1-4,CASSQGLPNEKLFF,TGTGCCAGCAGCCAGGGACTGCCTAATGAAAAACTGTTTTTT